This T cell receptor (beta chain) was identified during a study of blood T cell repertoires in COVID-19. On the study more broadly: Specimens from acute and convalescent COVID-19 originated in the United States, Italy and Spain. From T cells, B-cell-depleted T cells, or PBMCs came the material, which was cDNA or gDNA.

In the original workflow: Amplifying reference gene primers gave estimates of nucleated cell counts. The assay was immunoSEQ multiplex PCR, and TCRdb's table has in-frame clones only and misses some. V and J calls and clone size are copied from that table; D and trimming were computed from the DNA. Of 65,000 to 90,000 clones in the sample, roughly 90% were seen once. The J segment lost 6 bases and the V segment lost 5 bases, leaving 13 bases of the junction unmatched. The length of the CDR3 is 16 residues. Per the germline V gene, CDR1 is MNHNY and CDR2 is SVGAGI (reference sequence). This receptor was obtained from a human donor in a cohort sampled during active COVID-19. The V call is TRBV6-6, the J call TRBJ2-5; the match to TRBD2 covers 9 bases. Sample: peripheral blood. CDR3 in DNA: TGTGCCAGCAGTGACTTGATGAGCGGGGGGCTAAAGACCCAGTACTTC. The encoded protein is CASSDLMSGGLKTQYF.